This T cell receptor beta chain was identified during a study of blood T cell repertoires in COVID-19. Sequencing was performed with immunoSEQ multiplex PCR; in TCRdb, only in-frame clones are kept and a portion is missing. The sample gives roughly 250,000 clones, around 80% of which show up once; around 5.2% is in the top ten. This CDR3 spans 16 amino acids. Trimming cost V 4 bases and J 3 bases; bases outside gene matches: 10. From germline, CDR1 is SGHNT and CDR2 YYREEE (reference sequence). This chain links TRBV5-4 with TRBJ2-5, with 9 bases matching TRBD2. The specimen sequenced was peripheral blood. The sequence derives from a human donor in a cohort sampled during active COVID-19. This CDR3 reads CASSPISTSGKETQYF. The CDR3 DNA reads TGTGCCAGCAGCCCGATATCGACTAGCGGTAAAGAGACCCAGTACTTC.